Following are 23 T cell receptor beta chains from one sample sequenced in a study of early T cells in non-severe SARS-CoV-2 infection. TCRdb called the 5' RACE reads again in MiXCR, with one record for every CDR3 protein. This sample has about 55,000 distinct CDR3 sequences, with around 6.6% found just once. Material: whole blood, obtained at baseline. These receptors came from an adult who was a healthcare worker with PCR-confirmed SARS-CoV-2 infection or an uninfected control (not recorded which).

J is TRBJ2-2 and V is TRBV12-3 or TRBV12-4, with 7 bases lining up with TRBD1. Trimming cost V 5 bases and J 1 base; bases outside gene matches: 16. The CDR3 totals 19 residues. Here the CDR3 reads CASSPQPGGLLGNTGELFF. The CDR3 bases are TGTGCCAGCAGTCCCCAACCAGGGGGTCTTCTTGGGAACACCGGGGAGCTGTTTTTT.

This clonotype was recorded a few times. This sequence joins TRBV6-5 and TRBJ1-4; 8 nucleotides match TRBD1. CDR1 is MNHEY and CDR2 is SVGAGI in the germline V gene. The trim removed 1 base at V and 5 bases at J, leaving 3 bases unmatched. CDR3 size: 15 residues. This chain's CDR3 is CASSYWTGKNEKLFF. CDR3 sequence (DNA): TGTGCCAGCAGTTACTGGACAGGGAAAAATGAAAAACTGTTTTTT.

The table lists this clonotype with a few counts. The germline gene is not matched at one end of the junction; a read error may be the cause. V and J are TRBV7-9 and TRBJ1-2; D ambiguous. Germline CDR1 reads SEHNR; CDR2 reads FQNEAQ (reference sequence). This CDR3 spans 13 amino acids. The CDR3 loop is CLTTQRSNYGYTF. DNA for the CDR3: TGCTTAACGACCCAGAGATCTAACTATGGCTACACCTTC.

This CDR3 is CASSAQPSGGYNEQFF. The CDR3 region has the DNA TGTGCCAGCAGCGCACAGCCTAGCGGGGGTTACAATGAGCAGTTCTTC. The chain recombines TRBV7-2 with TRBJ2-1; 10 nucleotides line up with TRBD2. CDR1 is SGHTA and CDR2 is FQGNSA in the germline V gene. CDR3 size: 16 residues. The J segment lost 4 bases and the V segment lost 5 bases, leaving 8 bases of the junction unmatched.

This clonotype showed up just a few times. CDR3 amino acids: CASSSGTDYEQYF. DNA of the CDR3: TGTGCCAGCAGCTCCGGGACAGACTACGAGCAGTACTTC. J is TRBJ2-7 and V is TRBV7-9; 7 bases are a match to TRBD1. Germline CDR1 reads SEHNR; CDR2 reads FQNEAQ (reference sequence). Trimming took 4 bases from V and 3 from J; bases not matched to a gene: 3. CDR3 length equals 13 residues.

This clonotype was seen only a few times. The chain employs TRBV6-2 or TRBV6-3 and TRBJ1-5; unclear D gene. CDR3 size: 14 residues. From germline, CDR1 is MNHEY and CDR2 SVGEGT. The ends were cut back, 0 bases at V and 3 bases at J, with 6 bases in the middle. CDR3 region: CASSYSGYNQPQHF. CDR3 DNA sequence: TGTGCCAGCAGTTACTCGGGGTACAATCAGCCCCAGCATTTT.

The V and J genes are TRBV12-3 or TRBV12-4 and TRBJ1-2; 9 bases fit TRBD1. V lost 5 bases and J lost 4; bases outside the gene matches: 8. CDR3 length: 15 amino acids. CDR3 sequence: CASSPRTGDLYGYTF. CDR3 nucleotide sequence: TGTGCCAGCAGTCCCCGGACAGGGGATCTCTATGGCTACACCTTC.

The chain employs TRBV5-1 and TRBJ1-5, with D hard to call. This CDR3 is 13 amino acids long. Germline V lookup: CDR1 SGHRS, CDR2 YFSETQ. The V and J ends lost 0 bases and 9 bases respectively, with 10 bases between them. DNA of the CDR3: TGCGCCAGCAGCTTGGAGGCCCATACGCCCCAGCATTTT. This codes for CASSLEAHTPQHF.

The chain has TRBV5-4 and TRBJ1-1, with D perhaps TRBD1 (6 bases). Germline lookup yields CDR1 SGHNT and CDR2 YYREEE (reference sequence). The CDR3 consists of 15 residues. V lost 4 bases and J lost 0, with 13 bases in between. The CDR3 loop is CASSPKGQMNTEAFF. The CDR3 DNA follows: TGTGCCAGCAGCCCTAAGGGACAAATGAACACTGAAGCTTTCTTT.

This clonotype was detected ten times or more. The V gene is TRBV5-1, the J gene TRBJ2-3; a possible D gene is TRBD2 (7 bases). Trimming left V 5 bases short and J 1 base short, with 11 bases between. The CDR3 spans 14 residues. From germline, CDR1 is SGHRS and CDR2 YFSETQ. CDR3: CASSGGAGTDTQYF. The CDR3 nucleotides read TGCGCCAGCAGTGGGGGGGCTGGCACAGATACGCAGTATTTT.

V and J are TRBV4-2 and TRBJ2-1; the D is unclear. Germline loops: CDR1 LGHNA, CDR2 YNFKEQ. V was cut by 0 bases and J by 8 bases, with 8 bases left in between. The CDR3 contains 13 residues. CDR3 bases: TGTGCCAGCAGCCAAGATCCTCGCGATGAGCAGTTCTTC. Translating gives CASSQDPRDEQFF.

This clonotype came up many times. The chain is built from TRBV6-5 and TRBJ2-3; D could derive from TRBD1 or TRBD2 (6 bases each). Germline-derived CDR1 and CDR2 are MNHEY and SVGAGI. Deletions cut 4 bases from V and 8 bases from J, with 22 bases between. The CDR3 loop spans 16 amino acids. The CDR3 sequence is CASSSQGGGVIFTQYF. In DNA, the CDR3 is TGTGCCAGCAGTTCACAGGGCGGAGGGGTTATATTTACGCAGTATTTT.

This chain connects TRBV28 to TRBJ2-3, with D possibly TRBD1 on 6 matching bases. The CDR3 runs to 14 residues. V shed 10 bases and J shed 2 bases, with 16 bases lying between them. The germline gives CDR1 MDHEN, CDR2 SYDVKM. As DNA, the CDR3 is TGTGCCACCCGAACCGGACAGCCCACAGATACGCAGTATTTT. It encodes CATRTGQPTDTQYF. Based on the CDR3 plus reference TRBV28 and TRBJ2-3, the full variable domain is DVKVTQSSRYLVKRTGEKVFLECVQDMDHENMFWYRQDPGLGLRLIYFSYDVKMKEKGDIPEGYSVSREKKERFSLILESASTNQTSMYLCATRTGQPTDTQYFGPGTRLTVL.

In its sample, this clonotype was seen many times. This sequence joins TRBV11-3 and TRBJ2-1; 9 bases line up with TRBD1. The CDR3 length is 15 residues. With 3 bases clipped from V and 7 bases from J, the junction kept 7 bases outside the gene matches. Germline V gene sequence: CDR1 SGHNT, CDR2 YENEEA. In nucleotides, the CDR3 is TGTGCCAGCAGCTTCCGAGGGACAGGGAGGAATGAGCAGTTCTTC. Residues: CASSFRGTGRNEQFF.

This clonotype was found many times. The chain joins TRBV6-5 to TRBJ1-1, with D possibly matching TRBD1 (5 bases). CDR1 MNHEY and CDR2 SVGAGI come from the germline V gene. V lost 7 bases, J lost 2 bases, and 11 bases lay in between. This CDR3 comprises 13 residues. CDR3 nucleotide sequence: TGTGCCAGCAAATATCAGGGAAACACTGAAGCTTTCTTT. Protein sequence: CASKYQGNTEAFF.

This clonotype came up many times. The chain combines TRBV6-1 with TRBJ1-3; 7 nucleotides line up with TRBD1. The CDR3 is made up of 17 amino acids. J was trimmed by 0 bases and V by 4 bases; bases with no gene match: 9. Looked up from germline, CDR1 is MNHNS and CDR2 is SASEGT. This chain's CDR3 is CASSVNRGALSGNTIYF. CDR3 coding DNA: TGTGCCAGCAGTGTGAACAGGGGCGCGCTCTCTGGAAACACCATATATTTT.

This clonotype was found many times. The chain employs TRBV28 and TRBJ2-3; TRBD1 matches 9 bases. CDR1 and CDR2 from the germline V gene are MDHEN and SYDVKM. V dropped 5 bases and J dropped 1; count of bases not matched to a gene: 1. The CDR3 loop spans 14 amino acids. Here the CDR3 reads CASSRTGGTDTQYF. As DNA, the CDR3 is TGTGCCAGCAGTCGGACAGGGGGCACAGATACGCAGTATTTT.

This clonotype was detected only a few times. This chain links TRBV29-1 with TRBJ1-3; D ambiguous. The CDR3 consists of 14 residues. The V end lost 6 bases, the J end lost 0 bases, and 12 bases lay between the germline ends. CDR1 and CDR2 (germline): SQVTM, ANQGSEA. The CDR3 is CSVGQSSSGNTIYF. The CDR3 DNA is TGCAGCGTAGGGCAGTCAAGCTCTGGAAACACCATATATTTT.

This clonotype was found many times. V and J are TRBV12-3 or TRBV12-4 and TRBJ1-1, with D unresolved. This CDR3 spans 13 amino acids. With 3 bases removed from V and 3 bases from J, the gap between germline ends came to 8 bases. CDR3 bases: TGTGCCAGCAGTTTGCGGGGAGACACTGAAGCTTTCTTT. Protein sequence: CASSLRGDTEAFF.

This chain connects TRBV27 to TRBJ2-3; D gene unclear. The germline V gene encodes CDR1 MNHEY and CDR2 SMNVEV (reference sequence). CDR3 length: 14 amino acids. Deletions cut 3 bases from V and 1 base from J, with 8 bases between. The CDR3 region is CASSLERGTDTQYF. The CDR3 DNA follows: TGTGCCAGCAGTTTGGAAAGGGGCACAGATACGCAGTATTTT.

V gene TRBV7-9 combines with J gene TRBJ2-3; D is uncertain. This CDR3 is 12 amino acids long. CDR1 is SEHNR, CDR2 FQNEAQ, per germline (reference sequence). The ends were cut back, 6 bases at V and 13 bases at J, with 17 bases in the middle. The CDR3 DNA reads TGTGCCAGCAGTCCTCCCGGGCCCAATAAGTATTTT. This codes for CASSPPGPNKYF.

The sample holds a few counts of this clonotype. The chain recombines TRBV14 with TRBJ1-2; D is unresolved. Germline loops: CDR1 SGHDN, CDR2 FVKESK. V lost 4 bases, J lost 8 bases, and 14 bases lay in between. The CDR3 length is 13 residues. This CDR3 reads CASSRVVGSGYTF. DNA of the CDR3: TGTGCCAGCAGCCGGGTGGTGGGTAGCGGCTACACCTTC. Filled out from reference TRBV14 and TRBJ1-2, the complete variable domain reads EAGVTQFPSHSVIEKGQTVTLRCDPISGHDNLYWYRRVMGKEIKFLLHFVKESKQDESGMPNNRFLAERTGGTYSTLKVQPAELEDSGVYFCASSRVVGSGYTFGSGTRLTVV.

This clonotype was picked up many times. The V and J genes are TRBV20-1 and TRBJ1-2; 9 bases are shared with TRBD1. The germline gives CDR1 DFQATT, CDR2 SNEGSKA (reference sequence). V was pared by 4 bases and J by 7 bases, with 1 base of the junction left unmatched. This CDR3 region has 11 residues. This CDR3 is CSATDRGGYTF. The DNA of the CDR3 is TGCAGTGCTACGGACAGGGGTGGCTACACCTTC.